This T cell receptor beta chain came from a study of technical replicates of blood from a handful of donors. Trimming at V came to 2 bases and at J to 6 bases, leaving 7 bases not matched to a gene. Germline CDR1 is WNHNN and CDR2 is SYGVQD (reference sequence). The CDR3 contains 16 residues. TCRdb's table, derived via immunoSEQ multiplex PCR, lists solely in-frame clones and lacks some. Here the sample spans 100,000 or so clones, approximately 95% being singletons. The chain uses TRBV10-1 and TRBJ2-7; 13 bases map to TRBD2. This clonotype originated in a human donor in good health. The sequenced material came from T cells isolated from PBMCs. The CDR3 nucleotides are TGCGCCAGCAGTGAGACTAGCGGGAGGGCCGTCCCCGAGCAGTACTTC. Translation gives CASSETSGRAVPEQYF.